This T cell receptor beta chain was recorded in a study of cytomegalovirus exposure and HLA in healthy donors. Study-wide findings and caveats: Sequencing artifact likely explains a cluster of highly shared sequence variants. Later on, a genetic analysis was performed. It linked a missense variant in DCLRE1C with V- and J-gene trimming of TCR beta. Altogether, about 160 TCR beta chains were recorded as cytomegalovirus-associated. Some V segments could not be told apart, so they were left out, TRBV6-2 and TRBV6-3 among them.

The PCR employed 60 Vbeta primers together with 13 Jbeta primers. Sequencing was performed with immunoSEQ multiplex PCR; in TCRdb, only in-frame clones are kept and a portion is missing. The table records about 100,000 clones, about 70% of them present only once. In the case of this clone: Its antigen is unidentified.

Germline V gene sequence: CDR1 MNHEY, CDR2 SVGAGI. This CDR3 region has 13 residues. V lost 6 bases to trimming and J lost 3 bases; unmatched junction nucleotides: 3. The sample comprised PBMCs. V is TRBV6-5 and J is TRBJ2-5, with 8 positions matching TRBD2. This clonotype was obtained from a female donor in good health and CMV-seropositive. CDR3 in DNA: TGTGCCAGCAGGACTAGCGTAGAAGAGACCCAGTACTTC. It yields the protein CASRTSVEETQYF.